This T cell receptor beta chain was obtained from a study of blood T cell repertoires in COVID-19. In the study overall: Acute-phase and convalescent COVID-19 samples originated in the United States, Italy and Spain. T cells, B-cell-depleted T cells, or PBMCs supplied cDNA or gDNA.

In this sample, this clone turned up a few times. Authors' methods: Amplified reference gene primers provided the basis for estimating nucleated cell counts. This table comes from immunoSEQ multiplex PCR, and its TCRdb copy is limited to in-frame clones, with some not included. The V and J calls and clone size come from that table; D and trimming were worked out from the DNA. The repertoire holds 45,000 or so clones, around 80% seen once, with roughly 8.2% in the top ten. CDR1 and CDR2 from the germline V gene are SNHLY and FYNNEI. Trimming stripped 7 bases from V and 3 bases from J, with 7 bases between. The CDR3 is made up of 12 amino acids.

The clonotype was recovered from a man aged 80 or over in a cohort sampled during active COVID-19. What was sequenced was peripheral blood. The chain has TRBV2 and TRBJ2-1; D may be TRBD2 (5 bases). CDR3 DNA sequence: TGTGCCAGCACCGGGGACTACAATGAGCAGTTCTTC. It encodes CASTGDYNEQFF.